These 21 T cell receptor beta chains originate from one sample sequenced in a study of blood T cell repertoires in COVID-19. Sequenced by immunoSEQ multiplex PCR; TCRdb stores in-frame clones only, minus some. The data hold roughly 230,000 clones, with approximately 81% observed a single time. The sequenced sample consisted of PBMCs or T cells enriched from blood (not recorded which). Source of these receptors: a woman in her fifties or sixties who had been exposed to COVID-19.

V gene TRBV7-8 combines with J gene TRBJ1-5, with 10 bases identical to TRBD1. The CDR3 consists of 16 residues. Losses at the gene ends were 5 bases for V and 0 bases for J; bases not matched to a gene: 4. Germline V gene data show CDR1 as SGHVS and CDR2 as FQNEAQ. The CDR3 reads CASSPTGGNSNQPQHF. CDR3 DNA: TGTGCCAGCAGCCCGACAGGGGGCAATAGCAATCAGCCCCAGCATTTT.

V and J are TRBV28 and TRBJ2-1; perhaps TRBD1 as D (5 bases). Germline lookup yields CDR1 MDHEN and CDR2 SYDVKM. V lost 1 base to trimming and J lost 2 bases, with 12 bases between them. CDR3 length: 16 residues. The CDR3 protein is CASSLSAGAAYNEQFF. CDR3 bases: TGTGCCAGCAGTTTATCGGCTGGGGCAGCCTACAATGAGCAGTTCTTC. The whole variable domain, remainder taken from reference TRBV28 and TRBJ2-1, is DVKVTQSSRYLVKRTGEKVFLECVQDMDHENMFWYRQDPGLGLRLIYFSYDVKMKEKGDIPEGYSVSREKKERFSLILESASTNQTSMYLCASSLSAGAAYNEQFFGPGTRLTVL.

V usage is TRBV2 and J usage is TRBJ1-1, with D perhaps TRBD1 (6 bases). The germline CDR1 and CDR2 sequences are SNHLY and FYNNEI. The CDR3 covers 15 residues. The germline V and J ends were trimmed by 5 bases and 6 bases, with 19 bases remaining between them. CDR3 in DNA: TGTGCCAGCAGTCTAAGTAGCGAGGGGGGGCCTGAAGCTTTCTTT. It is translated as CASSLSSEGGPEAFF.

The chain has TRBV27 and TRBJ1-2; 10 bases match TRBD1. The junction had 17 bases not matched to a gene; V was cut back by 2 bases and J by 5 bases. CDR3 length: 19 residues. Germline-derived CDR1 and CDR2 are MNHEY and SMNVEV (reference sequence). This CDR3 is CASSLSPGQGIPVGYGYTF. The CDR3 region has the DNA TGTGCCAGCAGTTTAAGTCCGGGACAGGGGATCCCAGTCGGATATGGCTACACCTTC.

The V call is TRBV3-1 (or the pseudogene TRBV3-2), the J call TRBJ2-5; no firm D call. CDR1 is LGHDT and CDR2 is YNNKEL in the germline V gene (reference sequence). CDR3 length equals 14 residues. The germline V and J ends were trimmed by 0 bases and 5 bases, with 10 bases remaining between them. The CDR3 protein is CASSQEGRWETQYF. The CDR3 coding sequence is TGTGCCAGCAGCCAAGAGGGCCGTTGGGAGACCCAGTACTTC.

This rearrangement joins TRBV2 to TRBJ1-5; D may be TRBD1 (5 bases). The ends were cut back, 7 bases at V and 3 bases at J, with 13 bases in the middle. In germline, CDR1 is SNHLY, CDR2 FYNNEI. The CDR3 runs to 14 residues. CDR3: CASTTGETNQPQHF. CDR3 DNA: TGTGCCAGCACCACGGGGGAGACCAATCAGCCCCAGCATTTT.

This chain joins TRBV7-9 and TRBJ2-7, with 9 nucleotides matching TRBD1. The J segment lost 1 base and the V segment lost 1 base, leaving 2 bases of the junction unmatched. CDR1 and CDR2 from the germline V gene are SEHNR and FQNEAQ (reference sequence). This CDR3 spans 15 amino acids. The CDR3 DNA follows: TGTGCCAGCAGCTTAGGGGACAGGGCATCCTACGAGCAGTACTTC. Amino acids: CASSLGDRASYEQYF. Using reference TRBV7-9 and TRBJ2-7 for the parts outside the CDR3, the full variable domain is DTGVSQNPRHKITKRGQNVTFRCDPISEHNRLYWYRQTLGQGPEFLTYFQNEAQLEKSRLLSDRFSAERPKGSFSTLEIQRTEQGDSAMYLCASSLGDRASYEQYFGPGTRLTVT.

The chain is built from TRBV7-2 and TRBJ2-2; TRBD1 agrees at 9 bases. Germline V gene sequence: CDR1 SGHTA, CDR2 FQGNSA. The CDR3 has 18 residues. V trimming: 3 bases; J trimming: 4 bases; junction bases outside the gene matches: 12. CDR3 residues: CASSFLPLPGQGTGELFF. The CDR3 nucleotides read TGTGCCAGCAGCTTTCTCCCTCTACCGGGACAGGGCACCGGGGAGCTGTTTTTT.

V usage is TRBV2 and J usage is TRBJ2-2; the match to TRBD1 covers 8 bases. This CDR3 is built from 16 residues. The V segment lost 5 bases and the J segment 0 bases; nucleotides outside the gene matches: 5. Looked up from germline, CDR1 is SNHLY and CDR2 is FYNNEI. The CDR3 protein is CASSSTQGANTGELFF. Here the CDR3 DNA reads TGTGCCAGCAGTTCAACACAGGGGGCGAACACCGGGGAGCTGTTTTTT.

The CDR3 DNA follows: TGCAGCGTTGAAGATTATGCGGGCCGGGGAGCCAAAAACATTCAGTACTTC. This translates into CSVEDYAGRGAKNIQYF. This chain joins TRBV29-1 and TRBJ2-4, with D possibly TRBD2 on 5 matching bases. V lost 0 bases and J lost 0, with 15 bases in between. Germline V gives CDR1 SQVTM, CDR2 ANQGSEA. This CDR3 has 17 amino acids.

The rearrangement joins TRBV28 to TRBJ1-2; weak D call: TRBD1 (5 bases). CDR3 length: 15 amino acids. V lost 8 bases, J lost 4 bases, and 20 bases lay in between. The germline V gene encodes CDR1 MDHEN and CDR2 SYDVKM. For the CDR3, the DNA is TGTGCCAGCTCCCGGGGGGGGTCCTCCTTCTATGGCTACACCTTC. Translation gives CASSRGGSSFYGYTF.

The chain carries TRBV23-1 and TRBJ2-5; 7 bases are shared with TRBD2. TRBV23-1 is labeled an ORF, and its function is uncertain. V shed 1 base and J 7 bases; nucleotides not matched to a gene: 15. This CDR3 region has 17 residues. CDR3 DNA sequence: TGCGCCAGCAGTCAATTGCAATACGGACGGGGGGTAGGGACCCAGTACTTC. This translates into CASSQLQYGRGVGTQYF.

The chain employs TRBV11-2 and TRBJ1-1, with D hard to call. CDR1 and CDR2 from the germline V gene are SGHAT and FQNNGV. The CDR3 covers 13 residues. V was shortened by 3 bases and J by 3 bases, with 8 bases between the two germline ends. The DNA for the CDR3 is TGTGCCAGCAGCTTGAGGAGTCACACTGAAGCTTTCTTT. Encoded protein: CASSLRSHTEAFF.

The CDR3 loop is CASSLERSVGYTF. Here the CDR3 DNA reads TGTGCCAGCAGCTTAGAGAGGAGTGTTGGCTACACCTTC. This chain uses TRBV11-2 with TRBJ1-2; D is uncertain. This CDR3 comprises 13 residues. V lost 0 bases to trimming and J lost 7 bases, with 9 bases between them. CDR1 and CDR2 (germline): SGHAT, FQNNGV. Using reference TRBV11-2 and TRBJ1-2 for the parts outside the CDR3, the full variable domain is EAGVAQSPRYKIIEKRQSVAFWCNPISGHATLYWYQQILGQGPKLLIQFQNNGVVDDSQLPKDRFSAERLKGVDSTLKIQPAKLEDSAVYLCASSLERSVGYTFGSGTRLTVV.

The chain links TRBV4-3 to TRBJ2-3; 11 bases match TRBD2. This CDR3 has 16 residues. Germline CDR1 LGHNA, CDR2 YSLEER. J lost 4 bases, V lost 1 base, and 4 bases had no gene match. The chain's CDR3 is CASSQGGTSGSDTQYF. DNA for the CDR3: TGCGCCAGCAGCCAAGGTGGGACTAGCGGTTCAGATACGCAGTATTTT.

This rearrangement joins TRBV7-2 to TRBJ2-1; TRBD2 is a possible D gene (6 bases). V was trimmed by 1 base and J by 4 bases, leaving 11 bases between them. The germline gives CDR1 SGHTA, CDR2 FQGNSA. The CDR3 extends over 15 amino acids. As DNA, the CDR3 is TGTGCCAGCAGCTTAGAGGCGGGGCAATACAATGAGCAGTTCTTC. Encoded protein: CASSLEAGQYNEQFF.

The V and J genes are TRBV6-5 and TRBJ2-3; TRBD1 agrees at 8 bases. The CDR3 runs to 15 residues. Germline V gives CDR1 MNHEY, CDR2 SVGAGI. V shed 6 bases, J shed 1 base, and the junction held 6 bases outside the gene matches. The CDR3 sequence: CASRSDRGGTDTQYF. The CDR3 DNA is TGTGCCAGCAGATCCGACAGGGGAGGCACAGATACGCAGTATTTT.

The J gene is TRBJ2-3, the V gene TRBV11-2; 7 bases fit TRBD2. This CDR3 has 19 amino acids. Germline trimming cut 1 base from V and 0 bases from J; bases unmatched to any gene: 13. Per the germline V gene, CDR1 is SGHAT and CDR2 is FQNNGV. The CDR3 sequence: CASSLAPLGEGGSTDTQYF. The CDR3 nucleotides read TGTGCCAGCAGCTTAGCCCCTCTGGGGGAGGGCGGGAGCACAGATACGCAGTATTTT. The whole variable domain, filled in from reference TRBV11-2 and TRBJ2-3, reads EAGVAQSPRYKIIEKRQSVAFWCNPISGHATLYWYQQILGQGPKLLIQFQNNGVVDDSQLPKDRFSAERLKGVDSTLKIQPAKLEDSAVYLCASSLAPLGEGGSTDTQYFGPGTRLTVL.

This chain uses TRBV5-1 with TRBJ2-7, with no clear D. The length of the CDR3 is 15 residues. The germline V and J ends were trimmed by 0 bases and 0 bases, with 10 bases remaining between them. Germline V lookup: CDR1 SGHRS, CDR2 YFSETQ. CDR3 sequence: CASSLGAGLSYEQYF. The CDR3 coding sequence is TGCGCCAGCAGCTTGGGAGCTGGGCTCTCCTACGAGCAGTACTTC.

This clone came up once. The J gene is TRBJ1-1, the V gene TRBV7-9; D possibly corresponds to TRBD1 (5 bases). This CDR3 has 15 residues. V shed 5 bases and J shed 0 bases, with 13 bases lying between them. Germline CDR1 reads SEHNR; CDR2 reads FQNEAQ (reference sequence). The chain's CDR3 is CASSRSTALNTEAFF. For the CDR3, the DNA is TGTGCCAGCAGCCGATCGACAGCGTTGAACACTGAAGCTTTCTTT.

The chain uses TRBV7-2 and TRBJ2-5; 10 bases line up with TRBD1. V shed 4 bases, J shed 2 bases, and the junction held 4 bases outside the gene matches. This CDR3 spans 15 amino acids. Germline V gene data show CDR1 as SGHTA and CDR2 as FQGNSA. CDR3 sequence reads: CASSWTGGVQETQYF. CDR3 sequence (DNA): TGTGCCAGCAGCTGGACAGGGGGGGTACAAGAGACCCAGTACTTC.